The 25 T cell receptor beta chains reported below all come from one sample, sequenced in a study of cytomegalovirus exposure and HLA in healthy donors. PCR employed 60 Vbeta and 13 Jbeta primers. TCRdb keeps only in-frame clones here, not all; method: immunoSEQ multiplex PCR. The table has 150,000 to 200,000 clones, roughly 88% seen once. The material sequenced was PBMCs. The receptors were gathered from a young man in good health and CMV-seropositive.

The genes are TRBV5-1 and TRBJ2-5, with D perhaps TRBD2 (6 bases). The J call may be incorrect, as the DNA end agrees better with TRBJ2-7. The CDR3 is made up of 15 amino acids. Germline V gene sequence: CDR1 SGHRS, CDR2 YFSETQ. CDR3 sequence: CASSPRTGGAYEQYF. CDR3 nucleotide sequence: TGCGCCAGCAGCCCCAGGACGGGCGGGGCCTACGAGCAGTACTTC.

The chain links TRBV6-6 to TRBJ2-7, with 8 bases matching TRBD1. Unmatched junction bases numbered 8, after V lost 5 bases and J lost 2 bases. CDR1 MNHNY and CDR2 SVGAGI come from the germline V gene (reference sequence). CDR3 length: 15 amino acids. CDR3 residues: CASSTRDRLTYEQYF. The CDR3 DNA follows: TGTGCCAGCAGTACCCGGGACAGGTTAACCTACGAGCAGTACTTC.

The V gene is TRBV9, the J gene TRBJ2-7; TRBD1 might be the D (6 bases). The germline CDR1 and CDR2 sequences are SGDLS and YYNGEE. V lost 2 bases, J lost 3 bases, and 15 bases lay in between. CDR3 length equals 15 residues. CDR3: CASSVGQGIDYEQYF. CDR3 sequence (DNA): TGTGCCAGCAGCGTCGGGCAGGGGATAGACTACGAGCAGTACTTC. Variable domain in full (rest from reference TRBV9 and TRBJ2-7): DSGVTQTPKHLITATGQRVTLRCSPRSGDLSVYWYQQSLDQGLQFLIQYYNGEERAKGNILERFSAQQFPDLHSELNLSSLELGDSALYFCASSVGQGIDYEQYFGPGTRLTVT.

The CDR3 sequence is CASSQVGQSYEQYF. The DNA for the CDR3 is TGTGCCAGCAGCCAAGTTGGACAGAGCTACGAGCAGTACTTC. V is TRBV4-2 and J is TRBJ2-7, with D possibly being TRBD1 (6 bases). The ends were cut back, 1 base at V and 3 bases at J, with 10 bases in the middle. The CDR3 is 14 residues long. CDR1 is LGHNA and CDR2 is YNFKEQ in the germline V gene.

Concerning this clone: The DNA is left out, because the CDR3 cannot be placed on it with certainty; the CDR3 is given as TCRdb lists it. V is TRBV5-6 and J is TRBJ1-1; TRBD1 was called by the table and not checked on the DNA. Germline V lookup: CDR1 SGHDT, CDR2 YYEEEE. The CDR3 has 17 amino acids, counting both end residues. CDR3: CASSLSQGLLRATEAFF.

This clone has only a few counts. V is TRBV9 and J is TRBJ2-5; a possible D gene is TRBD1 (6 bases). The CDR3 runs 15 residues. Per the germline V gene, CDR1 is SGDLS and CDR2 is YYNGEE. Trimming took off 0 bases at V and 5 bases at J, with 14 bases between the two ends. The DNA of the CDR3 is TGTGCCAGCAGCGTAGCAACAGGGTTAAGGGAGACCCAGTACTTC. It translates to CASSVATGLRETQYF.

Concerning this clone itself: A read error may account for a junction end that differs from germline. The rearrangement uses TRBV27 and TRBJ2-7; D is possibly TRBD1 (5 bases). CDR3 length: 17 amino acids. The germline CDR1 and CDR2 sequences are MNHEY and SMNVEV (reference sequence). The chain's CDR3 is CASSPPIYPRQSYEQCF. Here the CDR3 DNA reads TGTGCCAGCAGCCCCCCCATTTACCCGCGACAGTCCTACGAGCAGTGCTTC.

The chain employs TRBV10-2 and TRBJ2-1; a possible D gene is TRBD2 (6 bases). With 2 bases removed from V and 5 bases from J, the gap between germline ends came to 7 bases. This CDR3 is built from 13 residues. Germline assignment: CDR1 WSHSY and CDR2 SAAADI. This CDR3 is CASSEGLNNEQFF. The CDR3 DNA reads TGCGCCAGCAGTGAGGGACTAAACAATGAGCAGTTCTTC.

The chain combines TRBV5-1 with TRBJ2-7, with D uncertain. Trimming cost V 2 bases and J 0 bases, with 9 bases left between them. The CDR3 contains 14 residues. CDR1 SGHRS and CDR2 YFSETQ come from the germline V gene. The CDR3 region is CASSLRTNSYEQYF. The CDR3, as DNA: TGCGCCAGCAGCTTACGAACAAACTCCTACGAGCAGTACTTC.

The CDR3 sequence is CASRLDWPSTDTQYF. CDR3 nucleotides: TGTGCCAGCAGACTTGACTGGCCAAGCACAGATACGCAGTATTTT. The V and J genes are TRBV5-5 and TRBJ2-3; D is unresolved. The CDR3 covers 15 residues. Looked up from germline, CDR1 is SGHKS and CDR2 is YYEKEE (reference sequence). V shed 5 bases and J shed 0 bases, with 13 bases lying between them.

The rearrangement links TRBV2 to TRBJ1-6; a possible D gene is TRBD1 (5 bases). There are 14 residues in the CDR3. The ends were cut back, 4 bases at V and 7 bases at J, with 11 bases in the middle. CDR1 and CDR2 from the germline V gene are SNHLY and FYNNEI. The CDR3 spells CASSVLEGNSPLHF. The CDR3 nucleotides are TGTGCCAGCAGTGTCCTGGAGGGGAATTCACCCCTCCACTTT.

J is TRBJ2-1 and V is TRBV27; 8 nucleotides line up with TRBD1. CDR1 and CDR2 from the germline V gene are MNHEY and SMNVEV (reference sequence). This CDR3 is built from 15 residues. J was trimmed by 4 bases and V by 6 bases; bases with no gene match: 8. Here the CDR3 DNA reads TGTGCCAGCAGAACCCGGGACAGGTCATACAATGAGCAGTTCTTC. Translated, it gives CASRTRDRSYNEQFF.

The rearrangement uses TRBV29-1 and TRBJ2-7; D is possibly TRBD2 (5 bases). CDR1 and CDR2 from the germline V gene are SQVTM and ANQGSEA. The CDR3 has 13 residues. Trimming took off 4 bases at V and 4 bases at J, with 14 bases between the two ends. CDR3 coding DNA: TGCAGCGTTGTCTGGGCGGGCGCATACGAGCAGTACTTC. It specifies CSVVWAGAYEQYF.

The genes are TRBV18 and TRBJ1-4, with a possible D match to TRBD1 (5 bases). The V end lost 3 bases, the J end lost 8 bases, and 16 bases lay between the germline ends. The CDR3 spans 15 residues. Germline V gene sequence: CDR1 KGHSH, CDR2 LQKENI. CDR3 DNA sequence: TGTGCCAGCTCACCCCCTTGGGGGGAGGAAGAAAAACTGTTTTTT. As protein: CASSPPWGEEEKLFF. The variable domain in full, with the rest retrieved from reference TRBV18 and TRBJ1-4, is NAGVMQNPRHLVRRRGQEARLRCSPMKGHSHVYWYRQLPEEGLKFMVYLQKENIIDESGMPKERFSAEFPKEGPSILRIQQVVRGDSAAYFCASSPPWGEEEKLFFGSGTQLSVL.

A few counts support this clone. The chain uses TRBV7-9 and TRBJ1-1; TRBD1 is a possible D gene (5 bases). This CDR3 comprises 14 residues. Germline lookup yields CDR1 SEHNR and CDR2 FQNEAQ (reference sequence). The V gene lost 3 bases and the J gene lost 1 base, with 9 bases spanning the gap. The CDR3 DNA reads TGTGCCAGCAGCTTCGGGCAGGGGAACACTGAAGCTTTCTTT. Its translation is CASSFGQGNTEAFF.

The chain carries TRBV9 and TRBJ2-5; 9 bases fit TRBD1. J lost 4 bases, V lost 0 bases, and 4 bases had no gene match. The CDR3 extends over 15 amino acids. The V gene's germline CDR1 is SGDLS and CDR2 YYNGEE. The CDR3, as DNA: TGTGCCAGCAGCGTAGGGGACAGGGCACCAGAGACCCAGTACTTC. It codes for CASSVGDRAPETQYF.

This sequence joins TRBV6-5 and TRBJ1-2, with D possibly matching TRBD1 (6 bases). Per germline, CDR1 MNHEY and CDR2 SVGAGI. The CDR3 totals 13 residues. Trimming stripped 0 bases from V and 7 bases from J, with 9 bases between. CDR3 sequence: CASSYSGGVGYTF. CDR3 in DNA: TGTGCCAGCAGTTACTCAGGGGGGGTTGGCTACACCTTC.

J is TRBJ2-3 and V is TRBV6-5; maybe TRBD2 (5 bases). The CDR3 length is 12 residues. Trimming removed 8 bases at V and 8 bases at J, with 14 bases between. Germline V lookup: CDR1 MNHEY, CDR2 SVGAGI. The CDR3 reads CASVQGRGTQYF. In DNA, the CDR3 is TGTGCCAGCGTCCAAGGACGGGGTACGCAGTATTTT.

V is TRBV25-1 and J is TRBJ1-1; 12 bases align to TRBD1. From germline, CDR1 is MGHDK and CDR2 SYGVNS. CDR3 length: 15 residues. The V gene end was trimmed by 2 bases and the J gene end by 5 bases; junction bases not matched to a gene: 3. This CDR3 is CASSEPGQGATEAFF. CDR3 in DNA: TGTGCCAGCAGTGAACCGGGACAGGGGGCGACTGAAGCTTTCTTT.

The chain uses TRBV5-1 and TRBJ1-5; TRBD1 matches at 7 bases. Germline V gives CDR1 SGHRS, CDR2 YFSETQ. The CDR3 consists of 15 residues. After removal of 4 bases from V and 1 base from J, the junction contained 5 bases not matched to a gene. CDR3 sequence: CASSLETGSNQPQHF. CDR3 coding DNA: TGCGCCAGCAGCCTGGAGACAGGGAGCAATCAGCCCCAGCATTTT.

This sequence joins TRBV19 and TRBJ1-2, with a weak D call TRBD1 (5 bases). The CDR3 loop spans 12 amino acids. The ends were cut back, 2 bases at V and 8 bases at J, with 9 bases in the middle. In germline, CDR1 is LNHDA, CDR2 SQIVND (reference sequence). In nucleotides, the CDR3 is TGTGCCAGTAGTATAACAGGCGCGGGCTACACCTTC. Protein sequence: CASSITGAGYTF.

This sequence joins TRBV2 and TRBJ1-4; D unresolved. This CDR3 spans 14 amino acids. CDR1 is SNHLY, CDR2 FYNNEI, per germline. V was shortened by 5 bases and J by 8 bases, with 15 bases between the two germline ends. CDR3 residues: CASSTTRSLEKLFF. CDR3 nucleotides: TGTGCCAGCAGTACGACACGTTCCCTCGAAAAACTGTTTTTT. Variable domain in full (rest from reference TRBV2 and TRBJ1-4): EPEVTQTPSHQVTQMGQEVILRCVPISNHLYFYWYRQILGQKVEFLVSFYNNEISEKSEIFDDQFSVERPDGSNFTLKIRSTKLEDSAMYFCASSTTRSLEKLFFGSGTQLSVL.

This chain uses TRBV4-3 with TRBJ2-2; TRBD1 might be the D (5 bases). CDR3 length: 19 residues. Trimming pared 1 base from V and 7 bases from J, leaving 25 bases between. Germline lookup yields CDR1 LGHNA and CDR2 YSLEER. Here the CDR3 reads CASSQGKFRGFHWVGELFF. The CDR3 DNA sequence: TGCGCCAGCAGCCAAGGAAAATTTAGGGGTTTTCATTGGGTCGGGGAGCTGTTTTTT.

The chain has TRBV5-4 and TRBJ1-1; possible D gene TRBD1, 5 bases. V was clipped by 5 bases and J by 3 bases, with 11 bases between them. This CDR3 is 13 amino acids long. Germline V gene data show CDR1 as SGHNT and CDR2 as YYREEE (reference sequence). The CDR3 bases are TGTGCCAGCAGGATCGACAGTCACACTGAAGCTTTCTTT. Amino acid sequence: CASRIDSHTEAFF.

The chain joins TRBV11-2 to TRBJ2-7, with no clear D. Germline V gene sequence: CDR1 SGHAT, CDR2 FQNNGV. V lost 5 bases to trimming and J lost 3 bases, with 14 bases between them. The CDR3 contains 14 residues. CDR3 coding DNA: TGTGCCAGCAGCCGCGGCATCCGGCTCTACGAGCAGTACTTC. Translating it yields CASSRGIRLYEQYF. The variable domain in full, completed from reference TRBV11-2 and TRBJ2-7, reads EAGVAQSPRYKIIEKRQSVAFWCNPISGHATLYWYQQILGQGPKLLIQFQNNGVVDDSQLPKDRFSAERLKGVDSTLKIQPAKLEDSAVYLCASSRGIRLYEQYFGPGTRLTVT.